This entry is about one T cell receptor (beta chain). No antigen is known for it. The source of the sample is a study of T-cell reconstitution after alpha-beta-depleted transplantation in children. Library preparation (for TCRbeta) was performed with unique molecular identifiers. Via MiXCR, TCRdb re-called the PCR reads, giving one row per CDR3 protein. The repertoire holds about 58,000 distinct CDR3 sequences, 44% seen once, with 98% in the top ten. Study-level results: Two months or so post-transplant, alpha-beta T cells reportedly derived from several hundred expanded graft clones. A year had passed since transplant, and T-cell counts and diversity by then came mostly from newly produced T cells.

Per germline, CDR1 MNHNS and CDR2 SASEGT. V was clipped by 2 bases and J by 6 bases, with 14 bases between them. This CDR3 is built from 15 residues. This sample comprised PBMCs, mostly from graft donor cells, obtained 360 days after TCRalphabeta/CD19-depleted stem cell transplant. The chain employs TRBV6-1 and TRBJ1-5, with D possibly being TRBD1 (5 bases). This sequence originates from a male patient aged 5 to 17 who had a stem cell transplant for acute lymphoblastic leukemia, so the T cells may come from the graft donor. The CDR3 nucleotides read TGTGCCAGCAGTGAATTTGAAACAGGCGGTCAGCCCCAGCATTTT. Translating gives CASSEFETGGQPQHF.